This T cell receptor (beta chain) is drawn from a study of cytomegalovirus exposure and HLA in healthy donors. General observations from the study: Researchers catalogued about 150 TCR beta chains as cytomegalovirus-associated. The later analysis indicated that the majority of CMV-associated TCR beta chains appeared HLA-restricted. Within an earlier analysis, most TCR beta V segments proved productive either about 87% or about 30% of the time.

PCR used 60 Vbeta primers and 13 Jbeta primers. Study processing details: As a later analysis found, there were approximately 80 million unique TCR beta chains, of which 8.5 million to 14 million were shared. Sequenced by immunoSEQ multiplex PCR; TCRdb stores in-frame clones only, minus some. V and J calls and clone size are as listed in that table; D and trimming were resolved from the DNA. The sample records some 170,000 clones, 80% to 90% being singletons. Turning to this clone: The antigen remains unidentified.

Germline V gene data show CDR1 as MNHNY and CDR2 as SVGAGI (reference sequence). The CDR3 has 16 amino acids. V dropped 1 base and J dropped 0 bases, with 12 bases sitting between them. This chain joins TRBV6-6 and TRBJ1-1; D is possibly TRBD1 (6 bases). This sequence originates from a woman aged 18-29 years in good health and CMV-seropositive. The sequenced sample was PBMCs. CDR3 loop: CASSYFGQPMNTEAFF. CDR3 DNA: TGTGCCAGCAGTTACTTCGGACAGCCTATGAACACTGAAGCTTTCTTT.